This entry is about one T cell receptor (beta chain). Its antigen is unidentified. A multiplex PCR was run with 60 Vbeta primers and 13 Jbeta primers. Only in-frame clones appear in the TCRdb table, and some are missing; sequencing was by immunoSEQ multiplex PCR. The sample has about 220,000 clones, 82% seen once. The source of the sample is a study of cytomegalovirus exposure and HLA in healthy donors. For the study at large: Researchers previously reported finding some 110 million unique TCR beta sequences from around 200 million T cells. Findings and limits, study-wide: Most observed TCR sequences were rare, whereas some public TCRs were detected in many donors. Donors belonging to an Asian-associated ancestry cluster reportedly showed fewer N-insertions in productive TCRs than the approximately 670-donor mean, according to what a later analysis found.

The CDR3 has 13 residues. V was clipped by 5 bases and J by 5 bases, with 10 bases between them. Germline V gene lookup returns CDR1 SGHVS and CDR2 FQNEAQ. The chain joins TRBV7-8 to TRBJ1-5, with D hard to call. Sequencing was done on a sample of PBMCs. The clonotype was recovered from a woman in her forties in good health and CMV-seropositive. The CDR3 nucleotides read TGTGCCAGCAGCGACACCCGGTATCAGCCCCAGCATTTT. Its translation: CASSDTRYQPQHF.